The 10 T cell receptor beta chains in this list originate from one sample, sequenced in a study of cytomegalovirus exposure and HLA in healthy donors. The study ran its PCR with 60 Vbeta and 13 Jbeta primers. The method was immunoSEQ multiplex PCR; TCRdb's version includes in-frame clones alone and lacks a portion of them. The profile covers 150,000 to 200,000 clones, with roughly 77% appearing a single time and about 4.9% taken by the ten largest. Sequencing was carried out using PBMCs. These TCRs come from a male donor in good health and CMV-seronegative.

The CDR3 DNA follows: TGTGCCAGCAGTGAAGTGGGGGGGGCGGGAGGTTCCCTCGAGCAGTACTTC. This gives the protein CASSEVGGAGGSLEQYF. V gene TRBV6-1 combines with J gene TRBJ2-7, with 8 bases lining up with TRBD2. V gave up 1 base and J gave up 6 bases; unmatched junction bases: 14. The CDR3 length is 17 residues. Germline CDR1 MNHNS, CDR2 SASEGT.

The chain links TRBV9 to TRBJ1-4; 7 bases align to TRBD1. Germline V gives CDR1 SGDLS, CDR2 YYNGEE. The V gene end was trimmed by 4 bases and the J gene end by 7 bases; junction bases not matched to a gene: 7. There are 14 residues in the CDR3. The DNA of the CDR3 is TGTGCCAGCAGCTTTAATACAGGGGCTGAAAAACTGTTTTTT. It encodes CASSFNTGAEKLFF.

The rearrangement joins TRBV4-2 to TRBJ1-3; 7 bases fit TRBD1. V shed 0 bases and J 4 bases; nucleotides not matched to a gene: 9. The V gene's germline CDR1 is LGHNA and CDR2 YNFKEQ. CDR3 length: 17 amino acids. The CDR3 DNA reads TGTGCCAGCAGCCAAGATAGGGGGCAGGTCCGGGGAAACACCATATATTTT. It translates to CASSQDRGQVRGNTIYF.

This chain connects TRBV14 to TRBJ2-7; tentative D call: TRBD1 (5 bases). Germline V gives CDR1 SGHDN, CDR2 FVKESK. V was trimmed by 0 bases and J by 3 bases, leaving 9 bases between them. The CDR3 totals 14 residues. The CDR3 loop is CASSQEGAYYEQYF. CDR3 bases: TGTGCCAGCAGCCAAGAAGGGGCCTACTACGAGCAGTACTTC.

The chain is built from TRBV29-1 and TRBJ2-3; tentative D call: TRBD1 (5 bases). Per the germline V gene, CDR1 is SQVTM and CDR2 is ANQGSEA. Trimming left V 7 bases short and J 4 bases short, with 12 bases between. This CDR3 is built from 12 residues. The DNA for the CDR3 is TGCAGCGGGGTGACAGTCGCAGATACGCAGTATTTT. It encodes CSGVTVADTQYF.

The chain couples TRBV7-9 to TRBJ2-7; 9 positions match TRBD2. The CDR3 contains 16 residues. The V gene's germline CDR1 is SEHNR and CDR2 FQNEAQ (reference sequence). Losses at the gene ends were 5 bases for V and 3 bases for J; bases not matched to a gene: 11. CDR3 loop: CASSPRTSATYYEQYF. In DNA form, the CDR3 reads TGTGCCAGCAGCCCTAGGACTAGCGCCACGTACTACGAGCAGTACTTC. The whole variable domain, filled in from reference TRBV7-9 and TRBJ2-7, reads DTGVSQNPRHKITKRGQNVTFRCDPISEHNRLYWYRQTLGQGPEFLTYFQNEAQLEKSRLLSDRFSAERPKGSFSTLEIQRTEQGDSAMYLCASSPRTSATYYEQYFGPGTRLTVT.

This clone appeared many times. This chain joins TRBV5-1 and TRBJ1-1; D gene ambiguous. CDR1 is SGHRS and CDR2 is YFSETQ in the germline V gene. Trimming pared 0 bases from V and 6 bases from J, leaving 9 bases between. The CDR3 length is 13 residues. The CDR3 loop reads CASSLAGVAEAFF. CDR3 coding DNA: TGCGCCAGCAGCTTGGCGGGAGTCGCTGAAGCTTTCTTT.

V gene TRBV5-8 combines with J gene TRBJ1-4, with 11 bases aligning to TRBD1. V shed 4 bases, J shed 8 bases, and the junction held 4 bases outside the gene matches. CDR1 SGHTS and CDR2 YDEGEE come from the germline V gene. This CDR3 comprises 14 residues. CDR3 DNA sequence: TGTGCCAGCAGCGGGGGACAGGGGGACGAAAAACTGTTTTTT. This gives the protein CASSGGQGDEKLFF.

Only a few counts were recorded for this clone. This chain links TRBV18 with TRBJ1-2; D ambiguous. The CDR3 length is 14 residues. V lost 2 bases and J lost 5, with 12 bases in between. CDR1 and CDR2 from the germline V gene are KGHSH and LQKENI. This chain's CDR3 is CASSPIDGFYGYTF. In DNA, the CDR3 is TGTGCCAGCTCACCAATCGACGGGTTTTATGGCTACACCTTC.

This clone appeared a few times. The chain combines TRBV18 with TRBJ1-1; D is unclear. Per the germline V gene, CDR1 is KGHSH and CDR2 is LQKENI. The CDR3 has 13 residues. V was cut by 3 bases and J by 1 base, with 6 bases left in between. CDR3 bases: TGTGCCAGCTCACCGAGGGCGAACACTGAAGCTTTCTTT. Translation gives CASSPRANTEAFF.